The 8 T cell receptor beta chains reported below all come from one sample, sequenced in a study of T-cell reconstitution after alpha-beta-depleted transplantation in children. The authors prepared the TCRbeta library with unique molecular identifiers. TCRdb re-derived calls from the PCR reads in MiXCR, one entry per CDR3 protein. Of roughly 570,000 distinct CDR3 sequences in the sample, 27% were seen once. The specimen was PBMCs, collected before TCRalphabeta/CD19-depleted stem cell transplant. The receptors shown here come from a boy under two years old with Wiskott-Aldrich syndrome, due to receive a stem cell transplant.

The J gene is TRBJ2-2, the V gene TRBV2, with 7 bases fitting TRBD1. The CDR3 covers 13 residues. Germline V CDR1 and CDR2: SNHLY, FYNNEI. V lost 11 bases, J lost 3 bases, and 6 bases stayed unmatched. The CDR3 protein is CALTGRYTGELFF. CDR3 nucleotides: TGTGCCTTGACAGGGCGGTACACCGGGGAGCTGTTTTTT.

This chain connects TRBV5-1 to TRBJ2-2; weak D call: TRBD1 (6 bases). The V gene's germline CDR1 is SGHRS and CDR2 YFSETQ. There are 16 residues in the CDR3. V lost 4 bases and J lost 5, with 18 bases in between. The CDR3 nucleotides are TGCGCCAGCAGCCCAAACAGAGGGGGAAGGACCGGGGAGCTGTTTTTT. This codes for CASSPNRGGRTGELFF.

The CDR3 sequence: CSARYRDGEQYF. CDR3 nucleotide sequence: TGCAGTGCTAGATATCGGGACGGTGAGCAGTACTTC. The chain links TRBV20-1 to TRBJ2-7; D is tentatively TRBD1 or TRBD2 (5 bases each). The CDR3 is 12 residues long. V was clipped by 2 bases and J by 7 bases, with 12 bases between them. The germline V gene has CDR1 DFQATT and CDR2 SNEGSKA (reference sequence).

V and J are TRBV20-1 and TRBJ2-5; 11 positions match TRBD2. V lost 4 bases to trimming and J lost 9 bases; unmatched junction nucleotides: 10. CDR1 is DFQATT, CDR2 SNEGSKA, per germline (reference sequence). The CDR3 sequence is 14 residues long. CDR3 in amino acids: CSATTSGSPGAQYF. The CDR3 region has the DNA TGCAGTGCTACCACTAGCGGGAGCCCCGGGGCCCAGTACTTC.

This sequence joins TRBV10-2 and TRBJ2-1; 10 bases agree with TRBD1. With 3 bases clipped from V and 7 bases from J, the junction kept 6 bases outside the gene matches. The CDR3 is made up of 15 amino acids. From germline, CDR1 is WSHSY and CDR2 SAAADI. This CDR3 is CASSDRDRGGNEQFF. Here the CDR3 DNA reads TGCGCCAGCAGTGACCGGGACAGGGGTGGGAATGAGCAGTTCTTC.

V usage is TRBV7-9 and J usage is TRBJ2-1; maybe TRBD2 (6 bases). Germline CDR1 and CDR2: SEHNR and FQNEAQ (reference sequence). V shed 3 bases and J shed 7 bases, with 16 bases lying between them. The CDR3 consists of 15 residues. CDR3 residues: CASSLKRLGPNEQFF. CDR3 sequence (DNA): TGTGCCAGCAGCTTGAAGAGACTAGGGCCGAATGAGCAGTTCTTC.

CDR3 amino acids: CATSRDSSGIRETQYF. CDR3 bases: TGTGCCACCAGCAGAGATTCTAGCGGGATTCGGGAGACCCAGTACTTC. The V and J genes are TRBV15 and TRBJ2-5; 9 bases align to TRBD2. The CDR3 length is 16 residues. V lost 0 bases to trimming and J lost 5 bases; unmatched junction nucleotides: 7. Germline loops: CDR1 LNHNV, CDR2 YYDKDF (reference sequence).

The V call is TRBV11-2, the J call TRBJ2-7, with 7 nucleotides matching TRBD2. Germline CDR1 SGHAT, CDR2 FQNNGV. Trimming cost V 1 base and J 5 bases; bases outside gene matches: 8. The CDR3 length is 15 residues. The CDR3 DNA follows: TGTGCCAGCAGCTTAGGGGCGGGAGCTAACGACGAGCAGTACTTC. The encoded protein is CASSLGAGANDEQYF.